Listed below are T cell receptor beta chains from one sample, sequenced in a study of shared clonotypes between healthy human individuals. Sequencing was performed with immunoSEQ multiplex PCR; in TCRdb, only in-frame clones are kept and a portion is missing. This table has 450,000 to 500,000 clones, 81% appearing once. Sequencing was carried out using PBMCs. These receptors were obtained from a middle-aged woman in good health. Some clones in this sample may be carry-over from other donors' samples. Each CDR3 is given with its conserved first and last residue. The D gene is left open where the match is weak. Size is omitted from some rows. Given values are once, few, many or a class for expanded clones.

j_gene	abundance	v_gene	d_gene	CDR3nt	CDR3aa
TRBJ2-3	.	TRBV30	.	TGTGCCTGGACCGGCCCGTCCCGGAGGACAGATACGCAGTATTTT	CAWTGPSRRTDTQYF
TRBJ2-3	once	TRBV4-1	.	TGCGCCAGCGAGGGTGACACAGATACGCAGTATTTT	CASEGDTDTQYF
TRBJ2-1	once	TRBV5-6	.	TGTGCCAGCAGCTTGGCCGGGCTTGGCGAGCAGTTCTTC	CASSLAGLGEQFF
TRBJ2-1	.	TRBV4-1	.	TGCGCCAGCAGCCAAGGGTTAGCTGGCCATGAGCAGTTCTTC	CASSQGLAGHEQFF
TRBJ1-2	.	TRBV19	.	TGTGCCAGTAGATCGGGGGGAAGTAACTATGGCTACACCTTC	CASRSGGSNYGYTF
TRBJ2-1	.	TRBV27	TRBD1	TGTGCCAGCAGTGGGACAGGGAATGAGCAGTTCTTC	CASSGTGNEQFF
TRBJ1-4	.	TRBV15	.	TGTGCCACCAGCAGAGTTATCGGAGGAATGGGACTGTTTTTT	CATSRVIGGMGLFF
TRBJ1-2	.	TRBV28	TRBD1	TGTGCCAGCAGTCTAGGGGGACAGGGGTTGATTTTTGGCTACACCTTC	CASSLGGQGLIFGYTF
TRBJ2-6	.	TRBV28	TRBD1	TGTGCCAGCAGAACAGGGGGCTCTGGGGCCAACGTCCTGACTTTC	CASRTGGSGANVLTF
TRBJ2-7	.	TRBV7-2	TRBD2	TGTGCCAGCAGCCTTCGGGGGGGCTACGAGCAGTACTTC	CASSLRGGYEQYF
TRBJ2-7	.	TRBV2	TRBD2	TGTGCCAGCAGCGAATTGATTAGCGGGAACGAGCAGTACTTC	CASSELISGNEQYF
TRBJ2-7	.	TRBV14	.	TGTGCCAGCAGCCAAGAACGGCAGGGTTTCTCCTACGAGCAGTACTTC	CASSQERQGFSYEQYF
TRBJ1-4	few	TRBV9	.	TGTGCCAGCAGCAACCAGGGTGGTGCTAATGAAAAACTGTTTTTT	CASSNQGGANEKLFF
TRBJ1-2	.	TRBV6-6	.	TGTGCCAGCGCAGTCTCCGACAGCTATGGCTACACCTTC	CASAVSDSYGYTF
TRBJ1-2	.	TRBV28	.	TGTGCCAGCAGTTCAATCGGGGGCCTATCCCCTAACTATGGCTACACCTTC	CASSSIGGLSPNYGYTF
TRBJ2-5	.	TRBV4-2	TRBD2	TGTGCCAGCAGCCAGGCCACTCTAGCGGGAGAGACCCAGTACTTC	CASSQATLAGETQYF
TRBJ1-2	few	TRBV29-1	.	TGCAGCGTTACGGAGGGCCCTAACTATGGCTACACCTTC	CSVTEGPNYGYTF
TRBJ1-1	.	TRBV7-2	.	TGTGCCAGCAGCCCCTTCCTGGGCCAAACTGAAGCTTTCTTT	CASSPFLGQTEAFF
TRBJ2-2	once	TRBV4-1	TRBD2	TGCGCCAGCAGCCAATATCCAGGACTAGCGGGCACCGGGGAGCTGTTTTTT	CASSQYPGLAGTGELFF
TRBJ2-2	once	TRBV2	TRBD2	TGTGCCAGCAGTGTGACTAGCGTGAACACCGGGGAGCTGTTTTTT	CASSVTSVNTGELFF
TRBJ1-2	.	TRBV11-2	.	TGTGCCAGCAGCTTAGGGCGGGCTAACTATGGCTACACCTTC	CASSLGRANYGYTF
TRBJ2-7	once	TRBV6-1	.	TGTGCCAGCAGTGAGGTTAGGGGGGCCGGTGAGCAGTACTTC	CASSEVRGAGEQYF
TRBJ1-3	.	TRBV5-1	.	TGCGCCAGCAGCTTGGATACCGGAAACACCATATATTTT	CASSLDTGNTIYF
TRBJ1-4	.	TRBV18	.	TGTGCCAGCTCACCAGGAAAGGCAACTAATGAAAAACTGTTTTTT	CASSPGKATNEKLFF
TRBJ1-2	.	TRBV27	TRBD1	TGTGCCAGCAGTTCCGGTCCCGGGACAGGGGTTGATGGCTACACCTTC	CASSSGPGTGVDGYTF
TRBJ2-7	.	TRBV10-2	.	TGCGCCAGCAGTGAGCAGGGGTACAGGGTCCCCACCTACGAGCAGTACTTC	CASSEQGYRVPTYEQYF
TRBJ2-1	.	TRBV29-1	.	TGCAGCGTTGATCGCGGAGCCTCCTACAATGAGCAGTTCTTC	CSVDRGASYNEQFF
TRBJ1-2	.	TRBV7-9	TRBD1	TGTGCCAGCAGCTTAGCCAACCCGGGACAGGGGGGTGGCTACACCTTC	CASSLANPGQGGGYTF
TRBJ1-5	.	TRBV10-3	.	TGTGCCATCAGTGAGTCCGGGGAGCCCCAGCATTTT	CAISESGEPQHF
TRBJ2-5	.	TRBV25-1	.	TGTGCCAGCTCAGTAGGGGAGACCCAGTACTTC	CASSVGETQYF
TRBJ1-2	.	TRBV27	.	TGTGCCAGCAGTTTATCGCCGGGGGGACTCTATGGCTACACCTTC	CASSLSPGGLYGYTF
TRBJ1-5	.	TRBV21-1	.	TGTGCCAGCAGCAACGTGTGGAGCAATCAGCCCCAGCATTTT	CASSNVWSNQPQHF
TRBJ1-2	.	TRBV28	TRBD1	TGTGCCAGCAGTTCCGGACAGGGTCGCGGCTACACCTTC	CASSSGQGRGYTF
TRBJ1-2	.	TRBV6-6	.	TGTGCCAGCAGTTACGCCCGGGACGGCTACACCTTC	CASSYARDGYTF
TRBJ2-7	.	TRBV7-2	.	TGTGCCAGCAGCACGACCTATTACGAGCAGTACTTC	CASSTTYYEQYF
TRBJ1-2	.	TRBV2	.	TGTGCCAGCACCAGACAGATACATTATGGCTACACCTTC	CASTRQIHYGYTF
TRBJ2-1	.	TRBV28	.	TGTGCCAGCAGTTTGGGGGCGGGAGATTTAGGGAATGAGCAGTTCTTC	CASSLGAGDLGNEQFF
TRBJ2-7	.	TRBV25-1	.	TGTGCCAGCAGTCGTACAGGCTACGAGCAGTACTTC	CASSRTGYEQYF
TRBJ2-7	medium-sized	TRBV18	TRBD2	TGTGCCAGCTCACCTATAGCGGGAGCCTACGAGCAGTACTTC	CASSPIAGAYEQYF
TRBJ1-2	.	TRBV5-1	.	TGCGCCAGCAGTTTCGCTGTTGGGGCAGGTTTAGGTCCCTATGGCTACACCTTC	CASSFAVGAGLGPYGYTF
TRBJ2-1	few	TRBV4-1	.	TGCGCCAGCAGCCAAGATAAAGGGGGTGAGCAGTTCTTC	CASSQDKGGEQFF
TRBJ1-1	.	TRBV6-1	.	TGTGCCAGCAGTGCATACCCGGGGGGCACTGAAGCTTTCTTT	CASSAYPGGTEAFF
TRBJ1-2	.	TRBV5-4	.	TGTGCCAGCAGCCGGGACCAATATGGCTACACCTTC	CASSRDQYGYTF
TRBJ2-6	.	TRBV7-4	.	TGTGCCAGCAGCCTATCAGGCAGCTCACAAAGTCGGGCCAACGTCCTGACTTTC	CASSLSGSSQSRANVLTF
TRBJ1-1	.	TRBV30	TRBD1	TGTGCCTGGAGGACCACAGGGGAGACTGAAGCTTTCTTT	CAWRTTGETEAFF
TRBJ2-7	.	TRBV7-9	.	TGTGCCAGCACCCACGGGACGGGAAACTACGAGCAGTACTTC	CASTHGTGNYEQYF
TRBJ2-5	once	TRBV11-2	.	TGTGCCAGCAGCTTGGGCAGGCAAGAGACCCAGTACTTC	CASSLGRQETQYF
TRBJ1-2	.	TRBV4-1	.	TGCGCCAGCAGCCAAACGCCCTACCGAGGGCTTAACTATGGCTACACCTTC	CASSQTPYRGLNYGYTF
TRBJ2-7	many	TRBV28	TRBD2	TGTGCCAGCAGTCAAGCGGGATCCTACGAGCAGTACTTC	CASSQAGSYEQYF
TRBJ1-4	.	TRBV28	.	TGTGCCAGCAGTAAGTGGAGGCAGGATAATGAAAAACTGTTTTTT	CASSKWRQDNEKLFF
TRBJ1-2	once	TRBV20-1	TRBD1	TGCAGTGCTGCAACAGGGGGGGGCTACACCTTC	CSAATGGGYTF